This is a list of T cell receptor beta chains from one sample in a study of CD8+CD57+ T cells in acquired aplastic anemia. A single record per CDR3 protein comes from TCRdb applying MiXCR to the reads. The sample carries about 240,000 distinct CDR3 sequences, around 45% recorded once. Sequenced sample: sorted CD4+, CD8+, or CD8+CD57+ T cells (not recorded which) from PBMCs. These receptor sequences come from a human donor with aplastic anemia. Each CDR3 is given with its conserved first and last residue. The D gene is left open where the match is weak. Expanded clones are given a class, and other clones once, few, many or no size at all.

>many|14|-|TRBV7-9|TRBJ2-5
CASSPPEGQETQYF
TGTGCCAGCAGCCCTCCAGAGGGGCAAGAGACCCAGTACTTC
>many|15|TRBD1|TRBV6-1|TRBJ1-6
CASKQTRGDNSPLHF
TGTGCCAGCAAACAAACCAGGGGGGATAATTCACCCCTCCACTTT
>many|13|-|TRBV20-1|TRBJ2-1
CSARSPDYNEQFF
TGCAGTGCTAGAAGCCCCGACTACAATGAGCAGTTCTTC
>-|13|-|TRBV7-2|TRBJ2-7
CASSLAGSNEQYF
TGTGCCAGCAGCTTAGCGGGGAGTAACGAGCAGTACTTC
>many|18|-|TRBV5-1|TRBJ2-6
CASSLAQGLTSGANVLTF
TGCGCCAGCAGCTTGGCGCAGGGTTTAACCTCTGGGGCCAACGTCCTGACTTTC
>-|14|-|TRBV30|TRBJ2-7
CAWSLPSENYEQYF
TGTGCCTGGAGTCTCCCTAGCGAAAACTACGAGCAGTACTTC
>-|13|-|TRBV28|TRBJ1-1
CASSLGSLTEAFF
TGTGCCAGCAGTTTGGGGTCACTCACTGAAGCTTTCTTT
>-|14|-|TRBV7-9|TRBJ2-7
CASSRGTASYEQYF
TGTGCCAGCAGCCGCGGGACAGCTAGCTACGAGCAGTACTTC
>-|15|-|TRBV27|TRBJ2-5
CASSLSSSYQETQYF
TGTGCCAGCAGTTTATCGAGCTCGTACCAAGAGACCCAGTACTTC
>-|12|-|TRBV19|TRBJ2-1
CASQISYNEQFF
TGTGCCAGTCAAATCAGCTACAATGAGCAGTTCTTC
>-|14|-|TRBV20-1|TRBJ2-7
CSARRGISSYEQYF
TGCAGTGCTAGGCGAGGAATCTCCTCCTACGAGCAGTACTTC
>many|14|-|TRBV11-2|TRBJ1-4
CASSLDRDTEKLFF
TGTGCCAGCAGCTTGGACCGGGACACTGAAAAACTGTTTTTT
>-|13|-|TRBV28|TRBJ2-7
CASSAPDSDEQYF
TGTGCCAGCAGTGCCCCAGATTCCGACGAGCAGTACTTC
>many|13|-|TRBV2|TRBJ2-7
CASSDYRAYEQYF
TGTGCCAGCAGTGACTACAGGGCCTACGAGCAGTACTTC
>many|16|-|TRBV6-6|TRBJ1-1
CASSYGQRGRRTEAFF
TGTGCCAGCAGTTACGGTCAGCGGGGCCGTCGTACTGAAGCTTTCTTT
>-|15|TRBD1|TRBV6-5|TRBJ1-4
CASSGTGAVQEKLFF
TGTGCCAGCAGTGGCACAGGGGCGGTTCAGGAAAAACTGTTTTTT
>once|14|-|TRBV27|TRBJ2-5
CASSVFGSSIEQYF
TGTGCCAGCAGTGTCTTCGGGAGCTCCATTGAGCAGTACTTC
>few|16|-|TRBV27|TRBJ1-5
CASSPRGRGGTQPQHF
TGTGCCAGCAGTCCCCGGGGGAGGGGAGGTACTCAGCCCCAGCATTTT
>-|13|-|TRBV20-1|TRBJ2-5
CSARDGSRETQYF
TGCAGTGCTAGGGACGGCAGCAGAGAGACCCAGTACTTC
>many|16|-|TRBV19|TRBJ1-3
CASTPPEPTSRNTIYF
TGTGCCAGTACCCCTCCTGAGCCAACGTCCCGAAACACCATATATTTT
>-|15|-|TRBV27|TRBJ2-7
CASSFSRTALYEQYF
TGTGCCAGCAGTTTTTCCCGGACAGCTCTCTACGAGCAGTACTTC
>-|17|-|TRBV12-3/TRBV12-4|TRBJ1-2
CASNSAGTTFQYYGYTF
TGTGCCAGCAACTCGGCCGGGACAACATTTCAATATTATGGCTACACCTTC
>-|17|TRBD1|TRBV29-1|TRBJ1-6
CSVSETGDSARGSPLHF
TGCAGCGTATCCGAGACAGGGGATTCCGCCCGTGGTTCACCCCTCCACTTT
>-|14|-|TRBV2|TRBJ2-7
CASREEDSTYEQYF
TGTGCCAGCAGGGAGGAGGACAGCACCTACGAGCAGTACTTC
>many|15|-|TRBV11-2|TRBJ1-6
CASSFGPDRLSPLHF
TGTGCCAGCAGCTTCGGACCGGACAGATTATCACCCCTCCACTTT
>many|16|-|TRBV11-3|TRBJ2-3
CASSTGPGGGTDTQYF
TGTGCCAGCAGCACGGGCCCGGGGGGCGGTACAGATACGCAGTATTTT
>many|16|-|TRBV6-1|TRBJ1-6
CASSEHGDSYNSPLHF
TGTGCCAGCAGTGAACACGGGGATTCCTATAATTCACCCCTCCACTTT
>-|16|TRBD2|TRBV7-9|TRBJ2-5
CASSLGGLAGQETQYF
TGTGCCAGCAGCTTAGGGGGACTAGCGGGGCAAGAGACCCAGTACTTC
>few|14|-|TRBV28|TRBJ1-5
CASSLQGFHQPQHF
TGTGCCAGCAGTCTACAGGGATTTCACCAGCCCCAGCATTTT
>many|14|-|TRBV12-3/TRBV12-4|TRBJ2-7
CASSFLAGTYEQYF
-
>-|16|TRBD1|TRBV20-1|TRBJ1-6
CSAARSYRGVNSPLHF
TGCAGTGCCGCACGGAGTTACAGGGGAGTGAATTCACCCCTCCACTTT
>-|12|-|TRBV2|TRBJ1-2
CASSDGTYSYTF
TGTGCCAGCAGTGACGGGACCTATAGCTACACCTTC
>-|15|TRBD1|TRBV5-1|TRBJ1-2
CASSLETGVDYGYTF
TGCGCCAGCAGCTTGGAGACAGGGGTTGACTATGGCTACACCTTC
>once|15|-|TRBV5-1|TRBJ2-3
CASSTGGHRTDTQYF
TGCGCCAGCAGCACGGGTGGGCATCGGACAGATACGCAGTATTTT
>-|15|TRBD1|TRBV4-2|TRBJ1-6
CASSQDGQGYSPLHF
TGTGCCAGCAGCCAAGACGGACAGGGATATTCACCCCTCCACTTT
>-|11|-|TRBV20-1|TRBJ1-2
CSARDGEGYTF
TGCAGTGCTAGAGATGGGGAAGGCTACACCTTC
>many|12|TRBD1|TRBV7-9|TRBJ1-2
CASSRTTGGSTF
TGTGCCAGCAGCCGAACGACAGGGGGCTCGACCTTC
>-|14|-|TRBV6-6|TRBJ2-1
CASSYGVGPSEQFF
TGTGCCAGCAGTTACGGCGTCGGACCCAGTGAGCAGTTCTTC
>few|16|-|TRBV3-1|TRBJ2-2
CASSQDRSARGGELFF
TGTGCCAGCAGCCAAGATCGGTCGGCCAGAGGCGGGGAGCTGTTTTTT
>-|16|-|TRBV7-2|TRBJ2-4
CASSQAPGGPGNIQYF
TGTGCCAGCAGCCAGGCCCCCGGGGGTCCGGGAAACATTCAGTACTTC
>-|12|-|TRBV27|TRBJ2-1
CASSRSGNEQFF
TGTGCCAGCAGCCGTTCAGGTAATGAGCAGTTCTTC
>-|17|TRBD2|TRBV6-2/TRBV6-3|TRBJ2-5
CASSYFVTSGDQETQYF
TGTGCCAGCAGTTATTTCGTCACTAGCGGGGACCAAGAGACCCAGTACTTC